The sequence of this T cell receptor (beta chain) was determined in a study of shared clonotypes between healthy human individuals. General study results and limits: Naive CD4 clonotypes overlapped across several donors at around 4.8%. Donors were few, which limited the genetic and exposure-history diversity represented.

The donors were adults (healthy and HIV-negative) with no recent acute infections or vaccinations. It was at deep level that the assay was run. TCRdb's table, derived via immunoSEQ multiplex PCR, lists solely in-frame clones and lacks some. The sample consists of fewer than 3 million clones, under 95% of them appearing once. Germline V gene lookup returns CDR1 SGDLS and CDR2 YYNGEE. The CDR3 consists of 14 residues. With 2 bases removed from V and 3 bases from J, the gap between germline ends came to 11 bases. Regarding this clone: As yet, its antigen is unknown. Other DNA sequences in this specimen translate into the identical CDR3.

The chain employs TRBV9 and TRBJ1-1; tentative D call: TRBD1 (6 bases). The clonotype originates from a man between 18 and 29 years old in good health. Some clones in this sample may be carry-over from other donors' samples. What was sequenced was naive CD4+ T cells from PBMCs. Regarding subset: CD45RA+ positively selected. The DNA for the CDR3 is TGTGCCAGCAGCGTTGAGGGACACTACACTGAAGCTTTCTTT. Encoded protein: CASSVEGHYTEAFF.